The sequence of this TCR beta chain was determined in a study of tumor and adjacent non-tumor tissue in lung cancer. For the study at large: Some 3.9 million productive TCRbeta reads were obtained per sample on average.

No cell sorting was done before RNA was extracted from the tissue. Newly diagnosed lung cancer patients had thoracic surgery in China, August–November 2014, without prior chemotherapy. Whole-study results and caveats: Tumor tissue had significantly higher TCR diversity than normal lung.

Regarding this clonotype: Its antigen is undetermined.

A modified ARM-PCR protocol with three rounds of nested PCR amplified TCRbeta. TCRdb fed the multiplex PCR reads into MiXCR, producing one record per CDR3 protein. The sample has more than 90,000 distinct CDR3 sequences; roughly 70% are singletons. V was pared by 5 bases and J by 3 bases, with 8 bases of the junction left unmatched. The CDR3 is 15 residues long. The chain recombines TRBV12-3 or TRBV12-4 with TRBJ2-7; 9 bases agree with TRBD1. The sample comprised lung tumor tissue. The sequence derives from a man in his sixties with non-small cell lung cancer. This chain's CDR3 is CASSRTGGASYEQYF. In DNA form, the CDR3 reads TGTGCCAGCAGTCGCACAGGGGGCGCAAGCTACGAGCAGTACTTC.